One sample yielded the 27 T cell receptor beta chains listed below, sequenced in a study of post-analysis software for immune sequencing data. Study-level findings and limits: A few TRBV segments occurring more often in patients than controls included TRBV5-6, TRBV5-1 and TRBV20-1.

No antigens are known for them. Unique molecular identifiers had been added to the TCR beta cDNA libraries. MiXCR was run by TCRdb on the PCR reads, yielding one entry per CDR3 protein. The repertoire has about 820,000 distinct CDR3 sequences, approximately 53% of them found once; the top ten carry over 4%. Sequencing was performed on blood. These receptor sequences come from a girl aged 10 to 17 with multiple sclerosis.

This clonotype showed up just a few times. The genes are TRBV25-1 and TRBJ1-2; TRBD1 is a possible D gene (6 bases). Trimming pared 6 bases from V and 2 bases from J, leaving 13 bases between. Germline-derived CDR1 and CDR2 are MGHDK and SYGVNS. CDR3 length: 14 amino acids. The CDR3 DNA reads TGTGCCAGCAGAGAAGCAGGGGCCAACTATGGCTACACCTTC. Translated, it gives CASREAGANYGYTF.

The chain links TRBV20-1 to TRBJ1-4, with D perhaps TRBD1 (5 bases). Germline-derived CDR1 and CDR2 are DFQATT and SNEGSKA (reference sequence). Trimming took off 6 bases at V and 7 bases at J, with 15 bases between the two ends. The CDR3 sequence is 13 residues long. CDR3 loop: CSASREGGEKLFF. The CDR3 coding sequence is TGCAGTGCCAGCAGGGAGGGCGGTGAAAAACTGTTTTTT.

This sequence joins TRBV6-1 and TRBJ1-2; D gene ambiguous. V was shortened by 3 bases and J by 0 bases, with 14 bases between the two germline ends. This CDR3 spans 16 amino acids. Germline CDR1 reads MNHNS; CDR2 reads SASEGT. This CDR3 is CASSEVLWVANYGYTF. The CDR3 DNA sequence: TGTGCCAGCAGTGAGGTCCTCTGGGTAGCTAACTATGGCTACACCTTC.

This chain uses TRBV7-9 with TRBJ2-5; possible D gene TRBD2, 5 bases. The end of the DNA fits TRBJ2-4 better, so the J call may be wrong. This CDR3 has 14 amino acids. Germline CDR1 is SEHNR and CDR2 is FQNEAQ (reference sequence). The chain's CDR3 is CASSLHRELNIQYF. The CDR3, as DNA: TGTGCCAGCAGCTTACACCGGGAACTTAACATTCAGTACTTC.

This chain uses TRBV5-1 with TRBJ2-1; D gene uncertain. This CDR3 contains 13 residues. The V gene's germline CDR1 is SGHRS and CDR2 YFSETQ. Trimming removed 3 bases from V and 6 bases from J, with 10 bases in between. In DNA form, the CDR3 reads TGCGCCAGCAGCTCCTTAGCCGCCAATGAGCAGTTCTTC. This translates into CASSSLAANEQFF.

The CDR3 region has the DNA TGTGCCAGCACCCTAGGGGGGCCTCTACAAGAGACCCAGTACTTC. It is translated as CASTLGGPLQETQYF. The chain links TRBV6-6 to TRBJ2-4; the D call may be TRBD1 or TRBD2 (6 bases each). The assigned J gene may be wrong: the sequence end matches TRBJ2-5 better. The CDR3 spans 15 residues. CDR1 is MNHNY and CDR2 is SVGAGI in the germline V gene (reference sequence).

The V and J genes are TRBV5-1 and TRBJ2-3, with TRBD2 matching over 9 bases. The CDR3 loop spans 15 amino acids. Germline-derived CDR1 and CDR2 are SGHRS and YFSETQ. The trim removed 0 bases at V and 10 bases at J, leaving 9 bases unmatched. DNA for the CDR3: TGCGCCAGCAGCTTGGCCCTAGCGGGATGGGATGCGCAGTATTTT. Its protein product is CASSLALAGWDAQYF.

The genes are TRBV20-1 and TRBJ2-7; TRBD2 matches at 10 bases. CDR1 DFQATT and CDR2 SNEGSKA come from the germline V gene (reference sequence). This CDR3 is 15 amino acids long. J was trimmed by 2 bases and V by 3 bases; bases with no gene match: 7. CDR3 region: CSARFGTSDPYEQYF. CDR3 nucleotides: TGCAGTGCTAGGTTCGGGACTAGCGACCCCTACGAGCAGTACTTC.

The sample holds a few counts of this clonotype. The chain is built from TRBV7-2 and TRBJ2-3; TRBD2 matches 8 bases. The CDR3 has 14 amino acids. The J segment lost 5 bases and the V segment lost 0 bases, leaving 1 base of the junction unmatched. Germline lookup yields CDR1 SGHTA and CDR2 FQGNSA. Here the CDR3 reads CASSLASGGDTQYF. In DNA form, the CDR3 reads TGTGCCAGCAGCTTAGCCAGCGGGGGAGATACGCAGTATTTT. The whole variable domain, filled in from reference TRBV7-2 and TRBJ2-3, reads GAGVSQSPSNKVTEKGKDVELRCDPISGHTALYWYRQSLGQGLEFLIYFQGNSAPDKSGLPSDRFSAERTGGSVSTLTIQRTQQEDSAVYLCASSLASGGDTQYFGPGTRLTVL.

The CDR3 nucleotides read TGTGCCAGCAGCTGGACGACAGGACAGTACGATGAGCAGTTCTTC. Its protein is CASSWTTGQYDEQFF. V usage is TRBV11-2 and J usage is TRBJ2-1; perhaps TRBD1 as D (6 bases). CDR3 length equals 15 residues. The germline CDR1 and CDR2 sequences are SGHAT and FQNNGV. V shed 4 bases and J shed 8 bases, with 18 bases lying between them.

The genes are TRBV15 and TRBJ2-5; TRBD2 aligns across 10 bases. The CDR3 extends over 18 amino acids. V was clipped by 0 bases and J by 4 bases; unmatched bases: 11. CDR1 is LNHNV and CDR2 is YYDKDF in the germline V gene (reference sequence). DNA of the CDR3: TGTGCCACCAGCAGAGATTTAGATGTGAGCGGGAGGGGAGAGACCCAGTACTTC. Its protein product is CATSRDLDVSGRGETQYF.

The chain is built from TRBV18 and TRBJ1-1; tentatively, D is TRBD1 (5 bases). V was pared by 3 bases and J by 6 bases, with 17 bases between. This CDR3 contains 15 residues. The germline gives CDR1 KGHSH, CDR2 LQKENI. The CDR3 region is CASSPGRARAPEAFF. CDR3 DNA: TGTGCCAGCTCACCGGGGCGGGCTCGGGCTCCTGAAGCTTTCTTT.

This clonotype was counted between two and nine times. A read error may account for a junction end that differs from germline. The gene calls are TRBV12-3 or TRBV12-4 and TRBJ2-4; D is unresolved. CDR3 length equals 11 residues. Here the CDR3 reads CASSVKNIQYF. The CDR3 DNA reads TGTGCCAGCAGTGTCAAAAACATCCAGTACTTC.

The chain's CDR3 is CASSLGGRWAKNIQYF. CDR3 nucleotides: TGTGCCAGCAGCCTCGGCGGGCGGTGGGCCAAAAACATTCAGTACTTC. The chain couples TRBV7-2 to TRBJ2-4; D is possibly TRBD2 (5 bases). The V end was cut by 5 bases, the J end by 1 base, with 15 bases between. The CDR3 spans 16 residues. Germline V gene sequence: CDR1 SGHTA, CDR2 FQGNSA.

The J gene is TRBJ2-7, the V gene TRBV20-1; 9 bases line up with TRBD2. CDR3 length equals 16 residues. The ends lost 0 bases at V and 5 bases at J; junction bases unmatched: 11. Germline CDR1 reads DFQATT; CDR2 reads SNEGSKA (reference sequence). Here the CDR3 reads CSAREARGRALNEQYF. The DNA for the CDR3 is TGCAGTGCTAGAGAGGCTCGCGGGAGGGCCCTCAACGAGCAGTACTTC.

The rearrangement joins TRBV20-1 to TRBJ2-1, with 12 bases matching TRBD2. There are 16 residues in the CDR3. The V segment lost 4 bases and the J segment 4 bases; nucleotides outside the gene matches: 8. Germline V lookup: CDR1 DFQATT, CDR2 SNEGSKA (reference sequence). The CDR3 DNA sequence: TGCAGTGCTATGCCGCTAGCGGGGGGGTTGTACAATGAGCAGTTCTTC. Translated, it gives CSAMPLAGGLYNEQFF.

The chain links TRBV20-1 to TRBJ1-2; 9 nucleotides agree with TRBD1. The DNA end is a closer match to TRBJ2-7, so the J assignment may be wrong. Germline CDR1 is DFQATT and CDR2 is SNEGSKA (reference sequence). The CDR3 is 14 residues long. The CDR3 coding sequence is TGCAGTGCTGAATTGCCACAGGGGGCAGACGAGCAGTACTTC. It yields the protein CSAELPQGADEQYF.

The V call is TRBV12-5, the J call TRBJ1-2; D is uncertain. With 0 bases removed from V and 2 bases from J, the gap between germline ends came to 13 bases. Germline values: CDR1 LGHNT, CDR2 FRNRAP. CDR3 length: 16 residues. For the CDR3, the DNA is TGTGCTAGTGGTTTGGTAGGGCCCAGTGAGAACTATGGCTACACCTTC. Encoded protein: CASGLVGPSENYGYTF.

This chain joins TRBV7-9 and TRBJ2-1; a possible D gene is TRBD2 (6 bases). V was clipped by 1 base and J by 5 bases, with 15 bases between them. This CDR3 has 16 residues. The germline V gene encodes CDR1 SEHNR and CDR2 FQNEAQ (reference sequence). The CDR3 DNA sequence: TGTGCCAGCAGCTTAGTACTAGCCGGTTCCCACAATGAGCAGTTCTTC. It translates to CASSLVLAGSHNEQFF.

The genes are TRBV25-1 and TRBJ2-1; 9 nucleotides line up with TRBD1. The germline V gene encodes CDR1 MGHDK and CDR2 SYGVNS. The CDR3 length is 15 residues. The V gene end was trimmed by 4 bases and the J gene end by 6 bases; junction bases not matched to a gene: 7. CDR3 loop: CASSVGTGFGNEQFF. CDR3 nucleotide sequence: TGTGCCAGCAGTGTGGGGACAGGGTTCGGCAATGAGCAGTTCTTC.

This clonotype was detected only a few times. The gene calls are TRBV7-9 and TRBJ2-5, with unresolved D. The DNA end is more similar to TRBJ2-7, so the J call may be wrong. Per germline, CDR1 SEHNR and CDR2 FQNEAQ (reference sequence). The CDR3 has 15 amino acids. CDR3 bases: TGTGCCAGCAGCTTAGCGGCAGGAGCCTCCTACGAGCAGTACTTC. Its protein is CASSLAAGASYEQYF.

This clonotype has more than one count but fewer than ten. The chain uses TRBV7-2 and TRBJ2-3; D is unclear. CDR1 is SGHTA, CDR2 FQGNSA, per germline. V gave up 1 base and J gave up 0 bases, with 5 bases separating them. This CDR3 is built from 14 residues. The CDR3 here is CASSLEISTDTQYF. The DNA of the CDR3 is TGTGCCAGCAGCTTAGAGATTAGCACAGATACGCAGTATTTT.

This clonotype was detected a few times. This rearrangement joins TRBV7-2 to TRBJ1-1; TRBD1 might be the D (5 bases). The V and J ends lost 8 bases and 5 bases respectively, with 15 bases between them. CDR3 length equals 13 residues. Germline CDR1 and CDR2: SGHTA and FQGNSA. The CDR3 nucleotides are TGTGCCAGCGCTCCGGGGCCGGCGACTGAAGCTTTCTTT. Translated, it gives CASAPGPATEAFF.

The CDR3 sequence: CASSLSPGTHSYEQYF. The CDR3 region has the DNA TGTGCCAGCAGCCTCTCCCCCGGGACCCACTCCTACGAGCAGTACTTC. The gene calls are TRBV5-5 and TRBJ2-7, with D possibly being TRBD1 or TRBD2 (5 bases each). The V gene's germline CDR1 is SGHKS and CDR2 YYEKEE (reference sequence). V lost 4 bases, J lost 0 bases, and 17 bases lay in between. The CDR3 length is 16 residues.

This clonotype was recorded a few times. CDR3 sequence reads: CSSSGGSYNEQFF. The CDR3 DNA is TGCAGCTCCTCGGGGGGCTCCTACAATGAGCAGTTCTTC. V and J are TRBV29-1 and TRBJ2-1; 7 bases map to TRBD2. The V gene end was trimmed by 8 bases and the J gene end by 0 bases; junction bases not matched to a gene: 4. This CDR3 is built from 13 residues. The germline V gene has CDR1 SQVTM and CDR2 ANQGSEA.

The chain uses TRBV5-6 and TRBJ2-1, with D unclear. V lost 1 base and J 0 bases, leaving 11 bases between the germline ends. The V gene's germline CDR1 is SGHDT and CDR2 YYEEEE. The CDR3 consists of 16 residues. The DNA for the CDR3 is TGTGCCAGCAGCTTGTTAGCTTCGAGCTCCTACAATGAGCAGTTCTTC. It codes for CASSLLASSSYNEQFF.

This chain links TRBV20-1 with TRBJ2-1; D is unclear. CDR3 length: 12 amino acids. Per the germline V gene, CDR1 is DFQATT and CDR2 is SNEGSKA (reference sequence). The germline V and J ends were trimmed by 7 bases and 9 bases, with 16 bases remaining between them. The CDR3 region has the DNA TGCAGTGGTGGATCTTTATCTACTGAGCAGTTCTTC. Its protein product is CSGGSLSTEQFF.